The next 9 T cell receptor beta chains were all read from a single sample in a study of blood T cell repertoires in COVID-19. Profiling relied on immunoSEQ multiplex PCR, and the TCRdb table lists in-frame clones only, not all of them. The repertoire holds about 77,000 clones, with about 80% as singletons. Sequencing was done on a sample of peripheral blood. The origin of the receptors is a woman aged 70-85 years with acute or convalescent COVID-19.

In DNA, the CDR3 is TGTGCCAGCAGCTTCAACGGCGGGGTTCAAGAGACCCAGTACTTC. It yields the protein CASSFNGGVQETQYF. The rearrangement joins TRBV5-4 to TRBJ2-5; TRBD2 is a possible D gene (6 bases). The V gene lost 2 bases and the J gene lost 2 bases, with 13 bases spanning the gap. Germline values: CDR1 SGHNT, CDR2 YYREEE (reference sequence). CDR3 size: 15 residues.

This clone was counted a few times. The chain combines TRBV18 with TRBJ2-2, with TRBD1 matching over 7 bases. Germline-derived CDR1 and CDR2 are KGHSH and LQKENI. Unmatched junction bases numbered 15, after V lost 4 bases and J lost 4 bases. The CDR3 is made up of 18 amino acids. DNA for the CDR3: TGTGCCAGCTCACAACAAACAGGGGCCATAGGGACCACCGGGGAGCTGTTTTTT. It yields the protein CASSQQTGAIGTTGELFF.

This clone occurred once. V usage is TRBV2 and J usage is TRBJ2-7, with no clear D. V shed 3 bases and J shed 4 bases, with 4 bases lying between them. This CDR3 region has 11 residues. CDR1 SNHLY and CDR2 FYNNEI come from the germline V gene. The CDR3 sequence: CASSDVYEQYF. CDR3 DNA: TGTGCCAGCAGTGACGTTTACGAGCAGTACTTC.

This sequence joins TRBV27 and TRBJ2-7; D may be TRBD2 (5 bases). CDR1 and CDR2 from the germline V gene are MNHEY and SMNVEV (reference sequence). CDR3 length: 16 residues. The germline V and J ends were trimmed by 3 bases and 2 bases, with 17 bases remaining between them. In nucleotides, the CDR3 is TGTGCCAGCAGTTTTCTATACGACGGAGGACCCTACGAGCAGTACTTC. Its translation: CASSFLYDGGPYEQYF.

CDR3 residues: CASSVDSTGTEQYF. CDR3 DNA: TGTGCCAGCAGCGTAGACTCGACAGGGACCGAGCAGTACTTC. V and J are TRBV9 and TRBJ2-7, with 7 positions matching TRBD1. V lost 0 bases, J lost 6 bases, and 6 bases stayed unmatched. Germline V gene lookup returns CDR1 SGDLS and CDR2 YYNGEE. The CDR3 totals 14 residues.

Notes on this clone: An end of the junction does not agree with germline; a read error may underlie this. The chain has TRBV7-9 and TRBJ1-1; maybe TRBD1 (5 bases). Per the germline V gene, CDR1 is SEHNR and CDR2 is FQNEAQ (reference sequence). There are 12 residues in the CDR3. The CDR3: CASSLDQTDSHF. In DNA, the CDR3 is TGTGCCAGCAGCTTAGATCAAACCGACAGTCACTTT.

This clone was recorded only once. The V call is TRBV6-5, the J call TRBJ2-1, with TRBD2 identical over 9 bases. The CDR3 covers 15 residues. Germline CDR1 and CDR2: MNHEY and SVGAGI. V was clipped by 6 bases and J by 7 bases; unmatched bases: 10. The CDR3 reads CASSILAGVVNEQFF. The CDR3 bases are TGTGCCAGCAGCATTTTAGCGGGGGTGGTTAATGAGCAGTTCTTC.

The rearrangement uses TRBV10-3 and TRBJ2-7; D not resolved. The CDR3 runs to 13 residues. The V and J ends lost 0 bases and 4 bases respectively, with 7 bases between them. Per germline, CDR1 ENHRY and CDR2 SYGVKD. The CDR3 region is CAISESPVYEQYF. CDR3 DNA sequence: TGTGCCATCAGTGAGTCCCCCGTTTACGAGCAGTACTTC.

The chain employs TRBV5-4 and TRBJ1-6; D call uncertain. Trimming removed 3 bases at V and 6 bases at J, with 10 bases between. The CDR3 extends over 14 amino acids. Per germline, CDR1 SGHNT and CDR2 YYREEE (reference sequence). Here the CDR3 DNA reads TGTGCCAGCAGCTCGGCGGCGTCTAATTCACCCCTCCACTTT. Translation gives CASSSAASNSPLHF.